This T cell receptor beta chain came from a study of shared clonotypes between healthy human individuals. About the study: Each donor's CD8 memory used one plate, CD8 naive two, each CD4 subset three.

This CDR3 has 16 amino acids. J lost 6 bases, V lost 5 bases, and 8 bases had no gene match. CDR1 and CDR2 from the germline V gene are SGHTA and FQGNSA. In the CD4+ fraction, cells were divided into CD45RA+ naive and CD45RA-negative memory subsets. On sorted subsets, replicate PCRs used about 0.2 ug DNA, or about 30,000 T cell genomes. In the authors' methods: Filtering differed for immunoSEQ, which gave only junction sequences without quality scores. Profiling relied on immunoSEQ multiplex PCR, and the TCRdb table lists in-frame clones only, not all of them. V and J calls and clone size are copied from that table; D and trimming were computed from the DNA. Of about 680,000 clones listed, 74% are singletons.

The sequence derives from a woman between 25 and 40 years old in good health. The sample was memory CD4+ T cells sorted from blood. Documented subset: CD45RA-negative fraction. The V gene is TRBV7-2, the J gene TRBJ2-7; 15 nucleotides match TRBD2. The CDR3: CASSRGLAGGSGEQYF. The CDR3 DNA is TGTGCCAGCAGCCGGGGACTAGCGGGAGGATCCGGCGAGCAGTACTTC.